This T cell receptor (beta chain) appears in the sequencing data of a study of shared clonotypes between healthy human individuals. A CD45RA+ naive subset and a CD45RA-negative memory subset were split from CD4+ cells. In the case of this clone: Its antigen remains unidentified.

This table comes from immunoSEQ multiplex PCR, and its TCRdb copy is limited to in-frame clones, with some not included. The data show approximately 2.5 million clones, over 85% seen once. General study findings and limits: Exclusively blood specimens were collected; tissue repertoires likely differ. Compared with clonotypes that all four donors shared, non-shared clonotypes had lower generation probabilities.

The source material was naive CD4+ T cells from PBMCs. As for subset: CD45RA+ positively selected. The receptor was isolated from a young man in good health. Some clones in this sample may be carry-over from other donors' samples.

CDR3 in amino acids: CASRRRIQETQYF. The CDR3 coding sequence is TGTGCCAGCAGACGACGGATCCAAGAGACCCAGTACTTC. The chain uses TRBV27 and TRBJ2-5; D not resolved. Trimming pared 6 bases from V and 1 base from J, leaving 9 bases between. The length of the CDR3 is 13 residues. In germline, CDR1 is MNHEY, CDR2 SMNVEV (reference sequence).